A single sample gave rise to the 32 T cell receptor beta chains below, sequenced in a study of lymphopenia after photon versus proton radiotherapy. The data were produced by immunoSEQ multiplex PCR, yet TCRdb's version contains in-frame clones alone and is incomplete. The table includes approximately 80,000 clones, around four fifths detected once. The specimen comprised peripheral blood, sampled from a patient treated with proton-based radiotherapy. The receptors stem from a man in his 60s with pancreatic cancer.

This clone was observed once. CDR3 amino acids: CASSLGSGDYNEQFF. In DNA, the CDR3 is TGTGCCAGCAGCTTGGGTAGCGGGGACTACAATGAGCAGTTCTTC. J is TRBJ2-1 and V is TRBV5-4; 8 nucleotides align to TRBD2. Unmatched junction bases numbered 2, after V lost 0 bases and J lost 3 bases. This CDR3 contains 15 residues. Germline V lookup: CDR1 SGHNT, CDR2 YYREEE (reference sequence).

The rearrangement uses TRBV28 and TRBJ1-5; 10 nucleotides align to TRBD1. The CDR3 is made up of 16 amino acids. The germline gives CDR1 MDHEN, CDR2 SYDVKM. Trimming cost V 8 bases and J 3 bases; bases outside gene matches: 10. The DNA for the CDR3 is TGTGCCAGCCGGACAGGGGGATTGAGGGTCAATCAGCCCCAGCATTTT. Translation: CASRTGGLRVNQPQHF.

The J gene is TRBJ1-2, the V gene TRBV6-4, with D perhaps TRBD1 (5 bases). The germline V and J ends were trimmed by 4 bases and 0 bases, with 12 bases remaining between them. CDR3 size: 15 residues. In germline, CDR1 is MRHNA, CDR2 SNTAGT. The CDR3 reads CASSARDGSNYGYTF. The CDR3 DNA follows: TGTGCCAGCAGTGCCCGGGACGGTTCTAACTATGGCTACACCTTC.

The chain is built from TRBV7-8 and TRBJ1-3; D is uncertain. Looked up from germline, CDR1 is SGHVS and CDR2 is FQNEAQ. V was clipped by 3 bases and J by 8 bases, with 14 bases between them. The CDR3 spans 14 residues. In DNA, the CDR3 is TGTGCCAGCAGCTTGGACCCCAGGAGCGACACCATATATTTT. This sequence encodes CASSLDPRSDTIYF.

The chain joins TRBV5-1 to TRBJ2-6; no firm D call. CDR3 size: 15 residues. V lost 7 bases, J lost 1 base, and 12 bases lay in between. Germline V gives CDR1 SGHRS, CDR2 YFSETQ. In DNA, the CDR3 is TGCGCCAGCGTCGTAAGGGCATCTGGGGCCAACGTCCTGACTTTC. This sequence encodes CASVVRASGANVLTF.

This rearrangement joins TRBV15 to TRBJ2-7; D may be TRBD2 (5 bases). CDR1 LNHNV and CDR2 YYDKDF come from the germline V gene (reference sequence). The ends were cut back, 0 bases at V and 8 bases at J, with 8 bases in the middle. This CDR3 contains 12 residues. The CDR3 region is CATSRDEGKQYF. CDR3 coding DNA: TGTGCCACCAGCAGAGATGAGGGAAAGCAGTACTTC.

On this clone: This sample also contains other DNA sequences that code for the same CDR3. J is TRBJ2-1 and V is TRBV5-4; D is ambiguous. The CDR3 contains 14 residues. Looked up from germline, CDR1 is SGHNT and CDR2 is YYREEE (reference sequence). V was pared by 0 bases and J by 4 bases, with 8 bases between. As DNA, the CDR3 is TGTGCCAGCAGCTTGGCCGGTCTTTACAATGAGCAGTTCTTC. This codes for CASSLAGLYNEQFF.

The chain employs TRBV29-1 and TRBJ2-5; unclear D gene. The V and J ends lost 3 bases and 5 bases respectively, with 10 bases between them. Per germline, CDR1 SQVTM and CDR2 ANQGSEA. The length of the CDR3 is 12 residues. Here the CDR3 reads CSVDLGGETQYF. CDR3 bases: TGCAGCGTTGATTTGGGTGGGGAGACCCAGTACTTC.

This chain connects TRBV19 to TRBJ1-3; 7 bases match TRBD1. With V trimmed by 4 bases and J by 1 base, 10 bases remained unmatched. This CDR3 contains 17 residues. Germline V lookup: CDR1 LNHDA, CDR2 SQIVND (reference sequence). The CDR3: CASSTRGGGLSGNTIYF. The CDR3 nucleotides are TGTGCCAGTAGTACCAGAGGAGGGGGCCTGTCTGGAAACACCATATATTTT.

This chain uses TRBV28 with TRBJ2-3, with D perhaps assigned TRBD1 or TRBD2 (5 bases each). V was shortened by 4 bases and J by 3 bases, with 17 bases between the two germline ends. The CDR3 is made up of 16 amino acids. The germline V gene has CDR1 MDHEN and CDR2 SYDVKM. CDR3: CASSSAGTLGTDTQYF. The CDR3 nucleotides read TGTGCCAGCAGTTCCGCCGGGACCTTGGGGACAGATACGCAGTATTTT.

The V gene is TRBV7-2, the J gene TRBJ2-7; tentatively, D is TRBD1 (6 bases). Trimming removed 5 bases from V and 2 bases from J, with 16 bases in between. Germline V gene lookup returns CDR1 SGHTA and CDR2 FQGNSA. This CDR3 region has 15 residues. The CDR3: CASSRTQGRTYEQYF. The CDR3 DNA follows: TGTGCCAGCAGCCGTACACAGGGTAGAACCTACGAGCAGTACTTC.

The chain combines TRBV27 with TRBJ1-4; no definite D call. The germline CDR1 and CDR2 sequences are MNHEY and SMNVEV (reference sequence). Trimming left V 2 bases short and J 0 bases short, with 13 bases between. The CDR3 consists of 17 residues. CDR3 loop: CASSLPPLHPTNEKLFF. The CDR3 DNA sequence: TGTGCCAGCAGTTTACCCCCACTCCACCCAACTAATGAAAAACTGTTTTTT.

The V call is TRBV7-9, the J call TRBJ2-5, with 10 nucleotides matching TRBD2. The V gene end was trimmed by 4 bases and the J gene end by 5 bases; junction bases not matched to a gene: 13. The CDR3 is 17 residues long. Germline V gene data show CDR1 as SEHNR and CDR2 as FQNEAQ (reference sequence). In DNA, the CDR3 is TGTGCCAGCAGCTCCTCCTCTTCACTAGCGGGGTATGAGACCCAGTACTTC. Translating it yields CASSSSSSLAGYETQYF.

The genes are TRBV5-1 and TRBJ1-2; the match to TRBD1 covers 7 bases. The V segment lost 0 bases and the J segment 2 bases; nucleotides outside the gene matches: 4. The CDR3 covers 15 residues. CDR1 and CDR2 from the germline V gene are SGHRS and YFSETQ. The CDR3 DNA follows: TGCGCCAGCAGCTTGGATGGGACAGAAAACTATGGCTACACCTTC. Translation gives CASSLDGTENYGYTF.

CDR3 sequence reads: CASIPGYSNQPQHF. The CDR3 DNA reads TGTGCCAGCATTCCCGGTTATAGCAATCAGCCCCAGCATTTT. V and J are TRBV6-1 and TRBJ1-5; D unresolved. CDR1 is MNHNS and CDR2 is SASEGT in the germline V gene. The CDR3 is made up of 14 amino acids. V was shortened by 7 bases and J by 0 bases, with 10 bases between the two germline ends.

The chain recombines TRBV11-2 with TRBJ1-2; D is unclear. Per the germline V gene, CDR1 is SGHAT and CDR2 is FQNNGV. CDR3 size: 14 residues. V lost 2 bases and J lost 5, with 12 bases in between. Here the CDR3 DNA reads TGTGCCAGCAGCTTAATTGCAGAAAGATATGGCTACACCTTC. Its translation is CASSLIAERYGYTF.

In its sample, this clone was seen once. J is TRBJ2-1 and V is TRBV4-2; a possible D gene is TRBD2 (6 bases). V was cut by 3 bases and J by 7 bases, with 13 bases left in between. This CDR3 has 14 amino acids. From germline, CDR1 is LGHNA and CDR2 YNFKEQ. This CDR3 reads CASSQNTGLNEQFF. CDR3 nucleotide sequence: TGTGCCAGCAGCCAGAATACGGGACTGAATGAGCAGTTCTTC.

CDR3 amino acids: CASSGSSYEQYF. DNA of the CDR3: TGTGCCAGCAGCGGGAGCTCCTACGAGCAGTACTTC. This chain uses TRBV4-2 with TRBJ2-7, with a tentative D call TRBD2 (5 bases). The V end was cut by 5 bases, the J end by 0 bases, with 5 bases between. Germline CDR1 is LGHNA and CDR2 is YNFKEQ. The CDR3 length is 12 residues.

The chain recombines TRBV6-6 with TRBJ2-5; TRBD2 is a possible D gene (6 bases). The assigned J gene may be wrong: the sequence end matches TRBJ2-7 better. Germline V lookup: CDR1 MNHNY, CDR2 SVGAGI (reference sequence). The CDR3 has 15 amino acids. The CDR3 DNA reads TGTGCCAGCAGTCCCTCCCGAACTAGCTTGTACGAGCAGTACTTC. It is translated as CASSPSRTSLYEQYF.

The chain is built from TRBV28 and TRBJ2-5, with 9 bases fitting TRBD1. The CDR3 is made up of 14 amino acids. Germline-derived CDR1 and CDR2 are MDHEN and SYDVKM. After removal of 10 bases from V and 6 bases from J, the junction contained 12 bases not matched to a gene. This CDR3 is CAITGGGSVKTQYF. The CDR3 DNA follows: TGTGCCATCACAGGGGGCGGATCCGTAAAGACCCAGTACTTC.

The chain uses TRBV7-2 and TRBJ2-5; the D gene could be TRBD1 or TRBD2 (5 bases each). CDR3 length: 15 amino acids. In germline, CDR1 is SGHTA, CDR2 FQGNSA. V lost 5 bases and J 5 bases, leaving 18 bases between the germline ends. CDR3 nucleotide sequence: TGTGCCAGCAGCGCCCAGAAAGGGACCCGCGAGACCCAGTACTTC. Its translation: CASSAQKGTRETQYF.

This chain links TRBV7-8 with TRBJ2-7; TRBD2 matches 10 bases. The CDR3 runs to 15 residues. V shed 6 bases, J shed 4 bases, and the junction held 9 bases outside the gene matches. Per the germline V gene, CDR1 is SGHVS and CDR2 is FQNEAQ. For the CDR3, the DNA is TGTGCCAGCAGATCATCAGGTAGCGGGGGGTACGAGCAGTACTTC. This translates into CASRSSGSGGYEQYF.

This clone occurred a few times. This chain uses TRBV28 with TRBJ1-3; TRBD1 matches at 12 bases. The CDR3 loop spans 20 amino acids. The germline V gene encodes CDR1 MDHEN and CDR2 SYDVKM. V lost 6 bases and J lost 0; bases outside the gene matches: 15. Here the CDR3 DNA reads TGTGCCAGCAGGTTCCCCATTGGGACAGGGGGCCCCTCCTCTGGAAACACCATATATTTT. Protein: CASRFPIGTGGPSSGNTIYF. Combining the CDR3 with reference TRBV28 and TRBJ1-3 gives the whole variable domain DVKVTQSSRYLVKRTGEKVFLECVQDMDHENMFWYRQDPGLGLRLIYFSYDVKMKEKGDIPEGYSVSREKKERFSLILESASTNQTSMYLCASRFPIGTGGPSSGNTIYFGEGSWLTVV.

The chain employs TRBV19 and TRBJ1-2, with TRBD1 matching 7 bases. Per the germline V gene, CDR1 is LNHDA and CDR2 is SQIVND (reference sequence). Germline trimming cut 6 bases from V and 2 bases from J; bases unmatched to any gene: 9. This CDR3 spans 15 amino acids. The chain's CDR3 is CASSKNRGSNYGYTF. The CDR3 DNA is TGTGCCAGTAGCAAAAACAGGGGATCAAACTATGGCTACACCTTC.

This sequence joins TRBV21-1 and TRBJ2-7; the table names TRBD2, a call not compared with the DNA. TRBV21-1 is a documented pseudogene. This CDR3 contains 19 residues. The CDR3 DNA reads TGTGCCAGCAGCGGGCGGACTAGCGGGAGAGAGGGGGGACCCTACGAGCAGTACTTC. Translated, it gives CASSGRTSGREGGPYEQYF.

The chain links TRBV5-4 to TRBJ2-3; tentatively, D is TRBD1 (6 bases). Trimming pared 2 bases from V and 2 bases from J, leaving 9 bases between. The CDR3 spans 14 residues. Germline CDR1 is SGHNT and CDR2 is YYREEE (reference sequence). The chain's CDR3 is CASSFQGYTDTQYF. DNA for the CDR3: TGTGCCAGCAGCTTCCAGGGGTACACAGATACGCAGTATTTT. The full variable domain, completed using reference TRBV5-4 and TRBJ2-3, is ETGVTQSPTHLIKTRGQQVTLRCSSQSGHNTVSWYQQALGQGPQFIFQYYREEENGRGNFPPRFSGLQFPNYSSELNVNALELDDSALYLCASSFQGYTDTQYFGPGTRLTVL.

The chain couples TRBV5-4 to TRBJ2-1; D tentatively reads TRBD1 or TRBD2 (6 bases each). The CDR3 is made up of 16 amino acids. The V gene's germline CDR1 is SGHNT and CDR2 YYREEE (reference sequence). Trimming took 1 base from V and 0 from J, leaving 11 bases between them. The CDR3 loop is CASSLLGGGSYNEQFF. As DNA, the CDR3 is TGTGCCAGCAGCTTGTTAGGGGGAGGCTCCTACAATGAGCAGTTCTTC.

The genes are TRBV27 and TRBJ2-7, with a tentative D call TRBD1 (6 bases). This CDR3 spans 14 amino acids. CDR1 is MNHEY and CDR2 is SMNVEV in the germline V gene (reference sequence). With 6 bases removed from V and 5 bases from J, the gap between germline ends came to 17 bases. The CDR3 coding sequence is TGTGCCAGCAGGGTAATGACAGGTTGGCACGAGCAGTACTTC. This encodes CASRVMTGWHEQYF.

CDR3 DNA sequence: TGTGCCAGCAGACCAGGACAGGCCAAGAACCCGCGTCTCCAGCATTTT. It specifies CASRPGQAKNPRLQHF. V gene TRBV28 combines with J gene TRBJ1-5, with 7 bases matching TRBD1. After removal of 6 bases from V and 12 bases from J, the junction contained 20 bases not matched to a gene. From germline, CDR1 is MDHEN and CDR2 SYDVKM. The CDR3 has 16 residues.

This clone was picked up a small number of times. V and J are TRBV6-1 and TRBJ1-5; D gene uncertain. The V and J ends lost 4 bases and 4 bases respectively, with 17 bases between them. The CDR3 runs 16 residues. Germline lookup yields CDR1 MNHNS and CDR2 SASEGT. Here the CDR3 DNA reads TGTGCCAGCAGTGTTTCAACCGAAAGGAGGAATCAGCCCCAGCATTTT. This sequence encodes CASSVSTERRNQPQHF.

This chain uses TRBV6-6 with TRBJ1-5; 7 positions match TRBD1. Germline trimming cut 0 bases from V and 1 base from J; bases unmatched to any gene: 3. CDR3 length equals 16 residues. Germline V gives CDR1 MNHNY, CDR2 SVGAGI (reference sequence). The chain's CDR3 is CASSYSGGASNQPQHF. The CDR3 coding sequence is TGTGCCAGCAGTTACTCAGGGGGCGCGAGCAATCAGCCCCAGCATTTT.

V is TRBV7-2 and J is TRBJ2-5; TRBD2 matches at 12 bases. The V and J ends lost 5 bases and 0 bases, in that order; junction bases with no gene match: 7. This CDR3 comprises 17 residues. Germline V gene sequence: CDR1 SGHTA, CDR2 FQGNSA. The CDR3 region has the DNA TGTGCCAGCAGCCTAACTAGCGGGAGGCAATACCAAGAGACCCAGTACTTC. It is translated as CASSLTSGRQYQETQYF. The full variable domain, its missing parts supplied by reference TRBV7-2 and TRBJ2-5, is GAGVSQSPSNKVTEKGKDVELRCDPISGHTALYWYRQSLGQGLEFLIYFQGNSAPDKSGLPSDRFSAERTGGSVSTLTIQRTQQEDSAVYLCASSLTSGRQYQETQYFGPGTRLLVL.